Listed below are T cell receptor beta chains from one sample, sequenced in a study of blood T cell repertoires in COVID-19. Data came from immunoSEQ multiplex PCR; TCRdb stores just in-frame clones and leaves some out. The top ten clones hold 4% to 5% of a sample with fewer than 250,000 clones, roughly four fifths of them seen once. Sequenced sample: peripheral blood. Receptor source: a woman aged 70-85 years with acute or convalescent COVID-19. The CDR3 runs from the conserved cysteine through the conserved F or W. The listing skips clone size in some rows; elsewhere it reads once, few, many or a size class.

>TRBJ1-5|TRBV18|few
CASSPQGNQPQHF
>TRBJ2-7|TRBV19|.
CASSIQGNYEQYF
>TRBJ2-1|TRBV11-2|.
CASSLDRSEQFF
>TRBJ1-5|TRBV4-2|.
CASSQSTVLRSNQPQHF
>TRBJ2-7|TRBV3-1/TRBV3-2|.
CASREPRGYEQYF
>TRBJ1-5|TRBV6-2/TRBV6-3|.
CASSGDRASQPQHF
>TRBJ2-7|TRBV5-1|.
CASSLAVGGYEQYF
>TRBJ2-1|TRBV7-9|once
CASSLLGLAGGNEQFF
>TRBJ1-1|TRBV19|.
CASSIGGGTEAFF
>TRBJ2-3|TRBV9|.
CASSPGQGGTDTQYF
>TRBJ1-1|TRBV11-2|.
CASSPRVTAKGDTEAFF
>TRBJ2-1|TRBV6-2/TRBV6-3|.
CASSYTGGQGADYNEQFF
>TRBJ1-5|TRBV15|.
CATSPTPGGNQPQHF
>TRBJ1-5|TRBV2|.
CASRVGQVWGQPQHF
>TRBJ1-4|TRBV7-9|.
CASSERQGSYEKLFF
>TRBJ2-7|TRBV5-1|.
CASSLASGRVDEQYF
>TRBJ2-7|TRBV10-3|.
CAISDRGSSYEQYF
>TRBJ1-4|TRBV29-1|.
CSAQGQGEEKLFF
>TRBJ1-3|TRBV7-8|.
CASSQSDRGPGSSGNTIYF
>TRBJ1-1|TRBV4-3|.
CASSQDNRGRNTEAFF
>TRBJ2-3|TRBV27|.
CASSPPGGGQYF
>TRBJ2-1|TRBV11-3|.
CASSLLFEDEQFF
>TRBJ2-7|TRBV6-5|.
CASSYSRDSSYEQYF
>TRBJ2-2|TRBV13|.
CASSLDRTGELFF
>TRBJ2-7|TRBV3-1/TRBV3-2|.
CASSRSLASGGAYEQYF
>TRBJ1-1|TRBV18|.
CASSPQGNTEAFF
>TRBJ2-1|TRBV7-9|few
CASSKTLAGGTGEQFF
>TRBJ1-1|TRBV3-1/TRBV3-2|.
CASSQDLYGHQNTEAFF
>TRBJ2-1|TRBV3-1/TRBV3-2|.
CASRQAGVGSYNEQFF
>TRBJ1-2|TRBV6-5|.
CASSPSTGNYGYTF
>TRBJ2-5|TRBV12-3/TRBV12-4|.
CASSIEYQETQYF
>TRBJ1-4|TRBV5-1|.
CASSLTGGRDEKLFF
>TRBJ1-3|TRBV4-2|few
CASSQDLRGPGNTIYF
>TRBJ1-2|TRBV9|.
CASSVGSREGYGYTF
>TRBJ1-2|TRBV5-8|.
CASTDQGTTPYGYTF
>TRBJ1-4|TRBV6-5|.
CASTWTGNEKLFF